This T cell receptor beta chain was recorded in a study of shared clonotypes between healthy human individuals. The V end was cut by 3 bases, the J end by 3 bases, with 9 bases between. Germline lookup yields CDR1 SGHVS and CDR2 FNYEAQ. CDR3 size: 14 residues. Here immunoSEQ multiplex PCR was the method, and the copy in TCRdb shows in-frame clones only, minus some. The data show some 790,000 clones, roughly two thirds seen once. V is TRBV7-6 and J is TRBJ1-5; the D gene is possibly TRBD1 (5 bases). The specimen sequenced was memory CD4+ T cells sorted from blood. Subset defined: CD45RA-negative fraction. The sequence was collected from a woman aged 30 to 39 in good health. CDR3 loop: CASSFQGANQPQHF. The CDR3 bases are TGTGCCAGCAGCTTTCAGGGTGCCAATCAGCCCCAGCATTTT.